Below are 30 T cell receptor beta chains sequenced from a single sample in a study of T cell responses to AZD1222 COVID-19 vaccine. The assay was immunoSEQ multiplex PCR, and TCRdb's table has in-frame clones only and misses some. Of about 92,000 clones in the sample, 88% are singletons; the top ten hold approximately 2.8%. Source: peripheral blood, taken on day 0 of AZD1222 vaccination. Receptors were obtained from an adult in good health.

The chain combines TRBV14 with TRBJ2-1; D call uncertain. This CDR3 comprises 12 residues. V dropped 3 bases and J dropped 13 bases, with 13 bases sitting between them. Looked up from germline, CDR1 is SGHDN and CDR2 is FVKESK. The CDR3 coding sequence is TGTGCCAGCAGCCAGAGCCCAAGGGCACAGTTCTTC. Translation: CASSQSPRAQFF.

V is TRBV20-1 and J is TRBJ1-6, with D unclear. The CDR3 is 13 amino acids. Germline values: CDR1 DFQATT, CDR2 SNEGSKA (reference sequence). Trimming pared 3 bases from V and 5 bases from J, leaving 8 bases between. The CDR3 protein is CSASIQNNSPLHF. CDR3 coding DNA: TGCAGTGCTAGTATCCAGAATAATTCACCCCTCCACTTT.

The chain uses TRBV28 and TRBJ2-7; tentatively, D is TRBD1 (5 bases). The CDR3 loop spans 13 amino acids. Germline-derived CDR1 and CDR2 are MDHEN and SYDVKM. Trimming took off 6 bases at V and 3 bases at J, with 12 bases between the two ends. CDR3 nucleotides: TGTGCCAGCAGCTTGAACCAGGGCTACGAGCAGTACTTC. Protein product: CASSLNQGYEQYF.

The CDR3 spells CSVETTEVYEKLFF. The CDR3 DNA follows: TGCAGCGTTGAAACCACCGAGGTTTACGAAAAACTGTTTTTT. V usage is TRBV29-1 and J usage is TRBJ1-4, with D uncertain. Germline V CDR1 and CDR2: SQVTM, ANQGSEA. The CDR3 is made up of 14 amino acids. Deletions cut 2 bases from V and 8 bases from J, with 15 bases between.

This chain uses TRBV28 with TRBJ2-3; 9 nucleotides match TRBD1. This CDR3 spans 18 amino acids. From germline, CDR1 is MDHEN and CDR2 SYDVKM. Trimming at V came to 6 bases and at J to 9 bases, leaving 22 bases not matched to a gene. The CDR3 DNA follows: TGTGCCAGCAGCTATAGGAAACTCCGGGACAGGGCCTTAGGAACGCAGTATTTT. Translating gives CASSYRKLRDRALGTQYF.

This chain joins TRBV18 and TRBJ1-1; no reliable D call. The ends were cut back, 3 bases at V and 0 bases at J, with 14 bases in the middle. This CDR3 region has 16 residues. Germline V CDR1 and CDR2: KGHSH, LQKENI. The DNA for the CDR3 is TGTGCCAGCTCACCGCCCTTGGTGGGAATGAACACTGAAGCTTTCTTT. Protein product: CASSPPLVGMNTEAFF.

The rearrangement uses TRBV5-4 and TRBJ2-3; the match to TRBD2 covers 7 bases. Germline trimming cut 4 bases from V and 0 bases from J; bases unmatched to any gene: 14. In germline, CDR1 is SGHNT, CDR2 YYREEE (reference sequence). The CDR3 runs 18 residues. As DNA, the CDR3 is TGTGCCAGCAGCCTCGGACTAGGGTTACTGTCTAGCACAGATACGCAGTATTTT. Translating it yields CASSLGLGLLSSTDTQYF.

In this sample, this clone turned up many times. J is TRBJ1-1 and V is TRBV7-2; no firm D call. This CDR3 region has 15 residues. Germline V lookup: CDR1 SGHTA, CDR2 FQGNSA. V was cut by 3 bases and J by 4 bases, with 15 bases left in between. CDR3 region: CASSFTIGSITEAFF. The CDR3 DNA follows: TGTGCCAGCAGCTTTACGATCGGATCCATCACTGAAGCTTTCTTT.

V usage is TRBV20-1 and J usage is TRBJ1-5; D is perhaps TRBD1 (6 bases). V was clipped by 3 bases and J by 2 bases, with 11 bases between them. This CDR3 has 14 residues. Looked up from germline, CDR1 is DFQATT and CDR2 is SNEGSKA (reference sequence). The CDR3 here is CSASVDSGNQPQHF. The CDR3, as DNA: TGCAGTGCTAGTGTGGACAGTGGCAATCAGCCCCAGCATTTT.

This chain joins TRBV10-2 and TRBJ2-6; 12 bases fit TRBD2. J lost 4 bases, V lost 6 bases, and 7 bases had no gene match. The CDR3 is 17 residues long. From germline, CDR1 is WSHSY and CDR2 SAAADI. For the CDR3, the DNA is TGCGCCAGCAGGGAACTAGCGGGAGGATCCGGGGCCAACGTCCTGACTTTC. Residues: CASRELAGGSGANVLTF.

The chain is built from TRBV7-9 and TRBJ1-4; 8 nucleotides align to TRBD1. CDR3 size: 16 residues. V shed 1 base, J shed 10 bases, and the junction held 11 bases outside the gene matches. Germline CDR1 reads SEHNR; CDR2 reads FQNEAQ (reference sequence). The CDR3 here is CASSLELGQEAAKLFF. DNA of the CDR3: TGTGCCAGCAGCTTAGAGTTGGGACAGGAGGCGGCAAAACTGTTTTTT.

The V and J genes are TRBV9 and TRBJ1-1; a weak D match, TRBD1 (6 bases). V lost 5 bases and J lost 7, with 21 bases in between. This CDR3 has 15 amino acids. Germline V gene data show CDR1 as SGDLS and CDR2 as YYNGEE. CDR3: CASSRGAGILNEAFF. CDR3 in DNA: TGTGCCAGCAGTCGGGGGGCCGGAATTCTAAATGAAGCTTTCTTT.

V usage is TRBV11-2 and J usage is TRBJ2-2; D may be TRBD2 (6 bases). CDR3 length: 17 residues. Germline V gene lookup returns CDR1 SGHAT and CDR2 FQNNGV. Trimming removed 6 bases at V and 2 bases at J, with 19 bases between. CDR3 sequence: CASRSEEGGSNTGELFF. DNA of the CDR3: TGTGCCAGCAGGTCCGAGGAGGGAGGATCTAACACCGGGGAGCTGTTTTTT.

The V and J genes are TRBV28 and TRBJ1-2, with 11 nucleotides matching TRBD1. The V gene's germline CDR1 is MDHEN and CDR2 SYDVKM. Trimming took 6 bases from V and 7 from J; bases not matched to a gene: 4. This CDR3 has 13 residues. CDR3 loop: CASSPGTGGGYTF. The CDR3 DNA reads TGTGCCAGCAGCCCCGGGACAGGGGGTGGCTACACCTTC.

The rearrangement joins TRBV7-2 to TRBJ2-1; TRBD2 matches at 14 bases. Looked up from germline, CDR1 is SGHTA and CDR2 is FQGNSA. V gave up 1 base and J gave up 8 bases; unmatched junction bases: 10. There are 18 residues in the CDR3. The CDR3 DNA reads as TGTGCCAGCAGCTTAGGCCGACTAGCGGGAGGGCCCTCCCATGAGCAGTTCTTC. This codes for CASSLGRLAGGPSHEQFF.

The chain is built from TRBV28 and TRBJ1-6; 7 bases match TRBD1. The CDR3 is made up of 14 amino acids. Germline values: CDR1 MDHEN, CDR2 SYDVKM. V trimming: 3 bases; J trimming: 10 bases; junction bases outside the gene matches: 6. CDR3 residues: CASSLLRGHSPLHF. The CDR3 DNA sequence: TGTGCCAGCAGTTTGTTAAGGGGGCACTCACCCCTCCACTTT.

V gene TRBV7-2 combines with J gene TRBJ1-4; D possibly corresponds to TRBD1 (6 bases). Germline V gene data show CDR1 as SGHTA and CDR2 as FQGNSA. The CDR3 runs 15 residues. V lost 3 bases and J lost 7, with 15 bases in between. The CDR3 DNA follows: TGTGCCAGCAGCTTCAGGGGCACTACGGGTGAAAAACTGTTTTTT. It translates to CASSFRGTTGEKLFF.

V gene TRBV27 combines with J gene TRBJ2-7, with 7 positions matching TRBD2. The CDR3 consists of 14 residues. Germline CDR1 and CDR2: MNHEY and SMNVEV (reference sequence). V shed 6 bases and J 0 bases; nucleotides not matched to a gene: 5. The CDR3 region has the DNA TGTGCCAGCAGGCTAGCGGAAGACTCCTACGAGCAGTACTTC. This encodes CASRLAEDSYEQYF.

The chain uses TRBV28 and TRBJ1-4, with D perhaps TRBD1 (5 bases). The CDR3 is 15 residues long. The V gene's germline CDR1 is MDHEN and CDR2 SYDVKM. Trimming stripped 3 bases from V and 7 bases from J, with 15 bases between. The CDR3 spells CASSFIGGRSEKLFF. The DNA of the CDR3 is TGTGCCAGCAGTTTCATCGGGGGACGTAGTGAAAAACTGTTTTTT.

For the CDR3, the DNA is TGTGCCAGCAGCCAAAGGGGGACAGGGGCGGAAGAGCAGTACTTC. Encoded protein: CASSQRGTGAEEQYF. The chain carries TRBV3-1 (or the pseudogene TRBV3-2) and TRBJ2-7, with TRBD1 identical over 10 bases. The J segment lost 7 bases and the V segment lost 2 bases, leaving 8 bases of the junction unmatched. The CDR3 length is 15 residues. CDR1 is LGHDT, CDR2 YNNKEL, per germline (reference sequence).

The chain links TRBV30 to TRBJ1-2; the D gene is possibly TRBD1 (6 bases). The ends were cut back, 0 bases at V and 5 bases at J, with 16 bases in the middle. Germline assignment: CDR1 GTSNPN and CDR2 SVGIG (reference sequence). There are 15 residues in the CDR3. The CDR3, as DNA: TGTGCCTGGAGTGTAAGTGTGGGACAAGTTTATGGCTACACCTTC. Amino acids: CAWSVSVGQVYGYTF.

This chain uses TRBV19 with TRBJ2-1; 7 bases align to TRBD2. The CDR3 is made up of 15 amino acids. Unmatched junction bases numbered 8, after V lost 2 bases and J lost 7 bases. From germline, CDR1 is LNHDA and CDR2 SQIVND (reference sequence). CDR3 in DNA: TGTGCCAGTAGTATAAACGGACTAGTGGGGAATGAGCAGTTCTTC. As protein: CASSINGLVGNEQFF.

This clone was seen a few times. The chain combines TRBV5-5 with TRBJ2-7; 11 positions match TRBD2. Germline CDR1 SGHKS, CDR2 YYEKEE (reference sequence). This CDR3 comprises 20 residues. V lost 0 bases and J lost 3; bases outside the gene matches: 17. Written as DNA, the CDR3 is TGTGCCAGCAGCTTGGCGGCAGGGGGCGAAACTAGCGGGAGACGCTACGAGCAGTACTTC. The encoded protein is CASSLAAGGETSGRRYEQYF.

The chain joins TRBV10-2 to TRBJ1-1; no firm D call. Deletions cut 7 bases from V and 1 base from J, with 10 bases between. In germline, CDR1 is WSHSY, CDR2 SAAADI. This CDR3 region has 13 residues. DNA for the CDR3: TGCGCCAGCACAGTTCGGCAGAACACTGAAGCTTTCTTT. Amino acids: CASTVRQNTEAFF.

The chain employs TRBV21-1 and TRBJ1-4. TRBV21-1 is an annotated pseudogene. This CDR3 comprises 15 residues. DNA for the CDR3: TGTGCCAGCAGCAAAGCGCGGCAGGCTAATGAAAAACTGTTTTTT. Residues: CASSKARQANEKLFF.

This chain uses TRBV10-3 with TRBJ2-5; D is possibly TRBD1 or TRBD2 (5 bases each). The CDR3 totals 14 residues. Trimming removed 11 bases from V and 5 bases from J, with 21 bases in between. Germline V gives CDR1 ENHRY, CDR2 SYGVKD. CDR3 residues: CAVSGTPLGETQYF. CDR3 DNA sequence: TGTGCCGTCTCCGGGACCCCTCTGGGGGAGACCCAGTACTTC.

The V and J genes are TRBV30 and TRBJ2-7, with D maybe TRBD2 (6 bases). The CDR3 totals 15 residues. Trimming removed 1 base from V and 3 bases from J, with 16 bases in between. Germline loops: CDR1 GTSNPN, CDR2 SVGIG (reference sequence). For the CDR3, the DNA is TGTGCCTGGAGTGCCAAGAGGGGACTGGGCTACGAGCAGTACTTC. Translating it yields CAWSAKRGLGYEQYF. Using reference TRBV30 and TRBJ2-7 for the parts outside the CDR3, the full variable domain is SQTIHQWPATLVQPVGSPLSLECTVEGTSNPNLYWYRQAAGRGLQLLFYSVGIGQISSEVPQNLSASRPQDRQFILSSKKLLLSDSGFYLCAWSAKRGLGYEQYFGPGTRLTVT.

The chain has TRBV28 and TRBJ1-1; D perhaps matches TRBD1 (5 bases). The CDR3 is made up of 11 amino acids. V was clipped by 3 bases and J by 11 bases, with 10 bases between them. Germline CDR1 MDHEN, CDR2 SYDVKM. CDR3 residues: CASSLGLTAFF. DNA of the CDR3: TGTGCCAGCAGTTTGGGGCTGACCGCTTTCTTT.

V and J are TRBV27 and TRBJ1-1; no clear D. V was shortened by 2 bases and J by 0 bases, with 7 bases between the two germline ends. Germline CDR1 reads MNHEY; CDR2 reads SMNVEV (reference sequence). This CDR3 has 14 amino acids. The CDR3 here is CASSLARMNTEAFF. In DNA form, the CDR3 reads TGTGCCAGCAGTTTAGCCAGAATGAACACTGAAGCTTTCTTT.

The CDR3 protein is CASGAGADTEAFF. The CDR3 DNA reads as TGTGCCAGCGGCGCAGGGGCAGACACTGAAGCTTTCTTT. V usage is TRBV11-2 and J usage is TRBJ1-1; a possible D gene is TRBD1 (6 bases). The CDR3 is made up of 13 amino acids. With 8 bases removed from V and 3 bases from J, the gap between germline ends came to 13 bases. In germline, CDR1 is SGHAT, CDR2 FQNNGV.